These 2 T cell receptor beta chains were all obtained from the same sample, sequenced in a study of blood T cell repertoires in COVID-19. The table came from immunoSEQ multiplex PCR; TCRdb's copy has only in-frame clones and leaves some out. In the table there are tens of thousands of clones, approximately 80% of which are singletons. What was sequenced was peripheral blood. The receptors originated from a woman of 80 years or more with acute or convalescent COVID-19.

The gene calls are TRBV19 and TRBJ1-5; tentative D call: TRBD1 (6 bases). The CDR3 is 16 residues long. V was clipped by 5 bases and J by 4 bases, with 18 bases between them. The V gene's germline CDR1 is LNHDA and CDR2 SQIVND (reference sequence). CDR3 DNA: TGTGCCAGTAGTCCAGTGGGGGGGGGCCGAAATCAGCCCCAGCATTTT. It encodes CASSPVGGGRNQPQHF.

This chain uses TRBV2 with TRBJ2-5; 7 bases are shared with TRBD1. CDR1 and CDR2 from the germline V gene are SNHLY and FYNNEI. The CDR3 length is 13 residues. V lost 6 bases and J lost 5; bases outside the gene matches: 6. The chain's CDR3 is CASSAQGRETQYF. CDR3 DNA sequence: TGTGCCAGCAGCGCACAGGGGCGGGAGACCCAGTACTTC. The variable domain in full, completed from reference TRBV2 and TRBJ2-5, reads EPEVTQTPSHQVTQMGQEVILRCVPISNHLYFYWYRQILGQKVEFLVSFYNNEISEKSEIFDDQFSVERPDGSNFTLKIRSTKLEDSAMYFCASSAQGRETQYFGPGTRLLVL.